Following are 31 T cell receptor beta chains from one sample sequenced in a study of CD8 T cells in ankylosing spondylitis. TCRdb redid the calling of the 5' RACE reads with MiXCR, one entry per CDR3 protein. Of over 150,000 distinct CDR3 sequences listed, about 13% are singletons. The sequencing sample was made of blood, either unsorted or a sorted T cell fraction (not recorded which). All receptors derive from a male donor with ankylosing spondylitis or in good health (not recorded which).

This clonotype showed up just a few times. This sequence joins TRBV5-1 and TRBJ2-5; possibly TRBD2 for D (6 bases). Germline CDR1 is SGHRS and CDR2 is YFSETQ. The CDR3 spans 15 residues. Trimming pared 4 bases from V and 3 bases from J, leaving 16 bases between. The CDR3: CASSLLGGNKETQYF. CDR3 DNA: TGCGCCAGCAGCCTGTTAGGAGGGAACAAAGAGACCCAGTACTTC.

This clonotype is labeled as medium-sized. In DNA form, the CDR3 reads TGTGCCTGGAGTGCAGGAAGAGGGTACAATGAGCAGTTCTTC. Residues: CAWSAGRGYNEQFF. The rearrangement joins TRBV30 to TRBJ2-1, with D perhaps TRBD2 (5 bases). V shed 1 base and J shed 4 bases, with 11 bases lying between them. Germline loops: CDR1 GTSNPN, CDR2 SVGIG (reference sequence). The CDR3 totals 14 residues.

The chain combines TRBV27 with TRBJ2-7; 11 bases line up with TRBD1. V was clipped by 7 bases and J by 6 bases; unmatched bases: 8. The germline V gene encodes CDR1 MNHEY and CDR2 SMNVEV (reference sequence). This CDR3 is built from 14 residues. The DNA for the CDR3 is TGTGCCAGCACTTCCGGGACAGGGGGTAGCGAGCAGTACTTC. Translation gives CASTSGTGGSEQYF.

This clonotype was recorded a few times. CDR3 sequence: CASTYRGVYGANVLTF. CDR3 DNA: TGTGCCAGCACCTACAGAGGGGTCTATGGGGCCAACGTCCTGACTTTC. The chain recombines TRBV12-3 or TRBV12-4 with TRBJ2-6; D may match TRBD1 or TRBD2 (5 bases each). The V end was cut by 7 bases, the J end by 3 bases, with 16 bases between. This CDR3 comprises 16 residues.

The chain employs TRBV7-2 and TRBJ2-3, with 9 bases identical to TRBD1. The CDR3 is made up of 15 amino acids. V gave up 5 bases and J gave up 2 bases; unmatched junction bases: 5. CDR1 is SGHTA, CDR2 FQGNSA, per germline. In DNA form, the CDR3 reads TGTGCCAGCAGCCCCTGGGACAGGGCCACAGATACGCAGTATTTT. This sequence encodes CASSPWDRATDTQYF.

This clonotype was seen more than once but under ten times. The J gene is TRBJ1-2, the V gene TRBV27; perhaps TRBD1 as D (6 bases). The CDR3 has 15 residues. The V and J ends lost 4 bases and 5 bases respectively, with 17 bases between them. Germline CDR1 MNHEY, CDR2 SMNVEV (reference sequence). The CDR3 sequence: CASSSEQGRFYGYTF. CDR3 nucleotides: TGTGCCAGCAGTTCCGAACAGGGCCGGTTTTATGGCTACACCTTC.

This clonotype was counted only a few times. This rearrangement joins TRBV7-7 to TRBJ2-7; D is unclear. The CDR3 loop spans 13 amino acids. The V gene lost 5 bases and the J gene lost 6 bases, with 14 bases spanning the gap. Germline V gene sequence: CDR1 SSHAT, CDR2 FNYEAQ (reference sequence). The CDR3 sequence is CASSQSAAVEQYF. The CDR3 nucleotides read TGTGCCAGCAGCCAATCGGCCGCTGTCGAGCAGTACTTC.

This CDR3 reads CASTSRSSEQYF. For the CDR3, the DNA is TGTGCCAGCACCTCTAGGAGTAGTGAGCAGTACTTC. V gene TRBV12-3 or TRBV12-4 combines with J gene TRBJ2-7; no clear D gene. The CDR3 contains 12 residues. The ends were cut back, 7 bases at V and 7 bases at J, with 14 bases in the middle.

The V call is TRBV7-9, the J call TRBJ2-2, with D hard to call. Trimming shortened V by 1 base and J by 8 bases, and 8 bases separated the two germline ends. Germline CDR1 SEHNR, CDR2 FQNEAQ (reference sequence). The CDR3 is 13 residues long. CDR3 loop: CASSLEPKGELFF. For the CDR3, the DNA is TGTGCCAGCAGCTTAGAGCCGAAAGGGGAGCTGTTTTTT.

This clonotype was counted between two and nine times. The V gene is TRBV10-3, the J gene TRBJ2-1, with D uncertain. Germline lookup yields CDR1 ENHRY and CDR2 SYGVKD. Trimming shortened V by 7 bases and J by 0 bases, and 13 bases separated the two germline ends. The CDR3 length is 15 residues. The CDR3 loop is CAITSSGSSYNEQFF. The DNA of the CDR3 is TGTGCCATCACTTCATCTGGCAGCTCCTACAATGAGCAGTTCTTC.

This clonotype was counted between two and nine times. This chain links TRBV7-7 with TRBJ2-2, with 7 nucleotides matching TRBD1. The CDR3 is 15 residues long. Trimming removed 5 bases from V and 2 bases from J; junction bases left unmatched: 5. CDR1 and CDR2 (germline): SSHAT, FNYEAQ (reference sequence). In DNA, the CDR3 is TGTGCCAGCAGCGACGGGACAGCCAACACCGGGGAGCTGTTTTTT. As protein: CASSDGTANTGELFF. The variable domain in full, with the rest retrieved from reference TRBV7-7 and TRBJ2-2, is GAGVSQSPRYKVTKRGQDVTLRCDPISSHATLYWYQQALGQGPEFLTYFNYEAQPDKSGLPSDRFSAERPEGSISTLTIQRTEQRDSAMYRCASSDGTANTGELFFGEGSRLTVL.

This clonotype has a handful of counts. The chain has TRBV20-1 and TRBJ2-5, with 7 bases aligning to TRBD1. Germline assignment: CDR1 DFQATT and CDR2 SNEGSKA (reference sequence). Trimming cost V 4 bases and J 2 bases; bases outside gene matches: 16. The CDR3 is made up of 17 amino acids. Written as DNA, the CDR3 is TGCAGTGCTACTCCTGAAGGGGGCCCGCGTGTTCAAGAGACCCAGTACTTC. Its translation: CSATPEGGPRVQETQYF.

This chain uses TRBV2 with TRBJ2-5, with 9 bases matching TRBD1. V was clipped by 6 bases and J by 4 bases; unmatched bases: 6. From germline, CDR1 is SNHLY and CDR2 FYNNEI. The length of the CDR3 is 14 residues. Here the CDR3 reads CASRTQGAGETQYF. In DNA form, the CDR3 reads TGTGCCAGCAGGACACAGGGGGCCGGAGAGACCCAGTACTTC.

Only a few counts were recorded for this clonotype. The V call is TRBV20-1, the J call TRBJ1-4; D possibly corresponds to TRBD1 (6 bases). Germline CDR1 DFQATT, CDR2 SNEGSKA (reference sequence). With 5 bases removed from V and 6 bases from J, the gap between germline ends came to 19 bases. The length of the CDR3 is 15 residues. CDR3 sequence reads: CSALPPGASYEKLFF. The CDR3 DNA is TGCAGTGCTCTACCCCCGGGGGCCTCCTATGAAAAACTGTTTTTT.

The chain carries TRBV4-1 and TRBJ2-1; 8 nucleotides match TRBD1. Germline CDR1 and CDR2: MGHRA and YSYEKL. Trimming cost V 0 bases and J 2 bases; bases outside gene matches: 0. This CDR3 contains 15 residues. The CDR3 nucleotides are TGCGCCAGCAGCCAAGACAGGGGGCCCTACAATGAGCAGTTCTTC. Its translation is CASSQDRGPYNEQFF.

This chain links TRBV2 with TRBJ2-2, with D perhaps given as TRBD1 or TRBD2 (5 bases each). The V end was cut by 9 bases, the J end by 9 bases, with 14 bases between. Per germline, CDR1 SNHLY and CDR2 FYNNEI. The CDR3 totals 12 residues. In DNA form, the CDR3 reads TGTGCCAGTGCGTCAGGGACGAGGGAGCTGTTTTTT. Its protein is CASASGTRELFF.

The V call is TRBV6-2 or TRBV6-3, the J call TRBJ1-2, with D possibly TRBD1 on 5 matching bases. This CDR3 has 16 residues. Deletions cut 7 bases from V and 2 bases from J, with 20 bases between. Germline CDR1 reads MNHEY; CDR2 reads SVGEGT. The DNA of the CDR3 is TGTGCCAGCACCCGAAGGGACCATTTATTGAACTATGGCTACACCTTC. Translation gives CASTRRDHLLNYGYTF.

In this sample, this clonotype turned up a few times. The V gene is TRBV27, the J gene TRBJ2-2; D is unresolved. This CDR3 is built from 14 residues. Germline V gives CDR1 MNHEY, CDR2 SMNVEV (reference sequence). V shed 1 base and J shed 1 base, with 4 bases lying between them. The CDR3, as DNA: TGTGCCAGCAGTTTATACCAGAACACCGGGGAGCTGTTTTTT. Encoded protein: CASSLYQNTGELFF.

The chain couples TRBV7-9 to TRBJ2-7, with a weak D call TRBD1 (6 bases). Germline V CDR1 and CDR2: SEHNR, FQNEAQ (reference sequence). The CDR3 consists of 16 residues. The V gene lost 4 bases and the J gene lost 7 bases, with 23 bases spanning the gap. The CDR3 sequence: CASSSSLGQNRGEQYF. The DNA for the CDR3 is TGTGCCAGCAGCTCATCCCTCGGACAGAACCGCGGGGAGCAGTACTTC.

The rearrangement uses TRBV6-5 and TRBJ1-1; D ambiguous. CDR1 and CDR2 from the germline V gene are MNHEY and SVGAGI. The V end lost 0 bases, the J end lost 5 bases, and 7 bases lay between the germline ends. CDR3 length equals 13 residues. The CDR3 DNA follows: TGTGCCAGCAGTTACTCCTCGTCTACTGAAGCTTTCTTT. Its protein product is CASSYSSSTEAFF.

The sample holds a few counts of this clonotype. The rearrangement joins TRBV3-1 to TRBJ2-7; 8 nucleotides match TRBD2. CDR1 LGHDT and CDR2 YNNKEL come from the germline V gene (reference sequence). V shed 0 bases, J shed 6 bases, and the junction held 7 bases outside the gene matches. There are 15 residues in the CDR3. CDR3 region: CASSQDRGLVREQYF. The CDR3 nucleotides read TGTGCCAGCAGCCAAGATCGGGGACTAGTGCGCGAGCAGTACTTC.

Many counts were recorded for this clonotype. The V call is TRBV5-1, the J call TRBJ2-4; 12 nucleotides match TRBD2. Germline V gene data show CDR1 as SGHRS and CDR2 as YFSETQ. With 4 bases clipped from V and 5 bases from J, the junction kept 7 bases outside the gene matches. This CDR3 has 16 amino acids. The CDR3 DNA reads TGCGCCAGCAGCCCGGGACTAGCGGGTACCCAAAACATTCAGTACTTC. It codes for CASSPGLAGTQNIQYF. The full variable domain, with the rest looked up from reference TRBV5-1 and TRBJ2-4, is KAGVTQTPRYLIKTRGQQVTLSCSPISGHRSVSWYQQTPGQGLQFLFEYFSETQRNKGNFPGRFSGRQFSNSRSEMNVSTLELGDSALYLCASSPGLAGTQNIQYFGAGTRLSVL.

The rearrangement joins TRBV5-6 to TRBJ1-5; maybe TRBD1 (6 bases). V gave up 1 base and J gave up 2 bases, with 7 bases separating them. In germline, CDR1 is SGHDT, CDR2 YYEEEE. The CDR3 extends over 14 amino acids. CDR3 loop: CASSLYRGNQPQHF. Written as DNA, the CDR3 is TGTGCCAGCAGCTTGTACAGGGGCAATCAGCCCCAGCATTTT.

The chain links TRBV30 to TRBJ1-1; D gene ambiguous. The germline CDR1 and CDR2 sequences are GTSNPN and SVGIG (reference sequence). There are 14 residues in the CDR3. V was shortened by 1 base and J by 5 bases, with 14 bases between the two germline ends. The CDR3 region is CAWSAARYGTEAFF. CDR3 DNA: TGTGCCTGGAGTGCTGCGAGATACGGGACTGAAGCTTTCTTT. Full variable domain (missing parts from reference TRBV30 and TRBJ1-1): SQTIHQWPATLVQPVGSPLSLECTVEGTSNPNLYWYRQAAGRGLQLLFYSVGIGQISSEVPQNLSASRPQDRQFILSSKKLLLSDSGFYLCAWSAARYGTEAFFGQGTRLTVV.

The rearrangement joins TRBV4-1 to TRBJ2-1, with 7 nucleotides matching TRBD2. The V segment lost 1 base and the J segment 9 bases; nucleotides outside the gene matches: 12. CDR3 length: 16 amino acids. The germline CDR1 and CDR2 sequences are MGHRA and YSYEKL. For the CDR3, the DNA is TGCGCCAGCAGCCAAGGGGAAGGACTAGTGCTTTCTGAGCAGTTCTTC. This translates into CASSQGEGLVLSEQFF.

Note on this clonotype: The junction departs from germline at one end; a sequencing error may be responsible. This sequence joins TRBV6-4 and TRBJ2-1; possible D gene TRBD2, 5 bases. The CDR3 spans 13 residues. Germline-derived CDR1 and CDR2 are MRHNA and SNTAGT. DNA for the CDR3: TGTGCCAGCAGTTACTCGACTAACAATGAGCAGTTCTTC. Its translation: CASSYSTNNEQFF.

This clonotype was detected many times. V is TRBV4-1 and J is TRBJ2-5; D remains unclear. The CDR3 has 14 residues. V was cut by 1 base and J by 0 bases, with 6 bases left in between. Germline V lookup: CDR1 MGHRA, CDR2 YSYEKL. The DNA of the CDR3 is TGCGCCAGCAGCCAAGTTTTGGACCAAGAGACCCAGTACTTC. Translated: CASSQVLDQETQYF.

The rearrangement uses TRBV29-1 and TRBJ1-1; D ambiguous. The CDR3 sequence is 10 residues long. V shed 6 bases and J shed 11 bases, with 13 bases lying between them. CDR1 is SQVTM, CDR2 ANQGSEA, per germline. CDR3 sequence (DNA): TGCAGCGTCTCGACTTTTAACGCTTTCTTT. The encoded protein is CSVSTFNAFF.

This clonotype has more than one count but fewer than ten. The chain recombines TRBV6-1 with TRBJ1-4, with 9 nucleotides matching TRBD1. Germline loops: CDR1 MNHNS, CDR2 SASEGT. Trimming cost V 5 bases and J 16 bases; bases outside gene matches: 11. The CDR3 has 13 residues. CDR3 DNA sequence: TGTGCCAGCAGTACAGGGGGCCTTATCCCGGGGTTTTTT. Translation gives CASSTGGLIPGFF.

This clonotype was observed a handful of times. This chain uses TRBV7-2 with TRBJ1-6, with a possible D match to TRBD1 (5 bases). The CDR3 contains 15 residues. V lost 5 bases and J 7 bases, leaving 15 bases between the germline ends. The germline gives CDR1 SGHTA, CDR2 FQGNSA. The CDR3 DNA reads TGTGCCAGCAGCCCTGTAGAAAGGGGAAATTCACCCCTCCACTTT. The encoded protein is CASSPVERGNSPLHF. Drawing the rest from reference TRBV7-2 and TRBJ1-6, the complete variable domain is GAGVSQSPSNKVTEKGKDVELRCDPISGHTALYWYRQSLGQGLEFLIYFQGNSAPDKSGLPSDRFSAERTGGSVSTLTIQRTQQEDSAVYLCASSPVERGNSPLHFGNGTRLTVT.

The chain uses TRBV20-1 and TRBJ2-7, with TRBD2 matching over 8 bases. The V segment lost 0 bases and the J segment 3 bases; nucleotides outside the gene matches: 10. Per germline, CDR1 DFQATT and CDR2 SNEGSKA (reference sequence). This CDR3 comprises 16 residues. The CDR3 nucleotides read TGCAGTGCTAGAGATGATCGGACTAGCTGGAGCTACGAGCAGTACTTC. Translated: CSARDDRTSWSYEQYF.